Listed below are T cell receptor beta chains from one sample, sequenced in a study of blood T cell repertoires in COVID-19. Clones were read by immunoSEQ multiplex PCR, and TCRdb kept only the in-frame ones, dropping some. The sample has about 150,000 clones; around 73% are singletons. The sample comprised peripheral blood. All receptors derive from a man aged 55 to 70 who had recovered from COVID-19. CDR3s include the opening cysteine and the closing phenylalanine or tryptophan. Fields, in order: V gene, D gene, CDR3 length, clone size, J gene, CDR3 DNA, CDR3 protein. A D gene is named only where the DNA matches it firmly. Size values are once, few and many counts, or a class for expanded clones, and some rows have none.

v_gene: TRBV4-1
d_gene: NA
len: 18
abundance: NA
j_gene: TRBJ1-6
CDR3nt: TGCGCCAGCAGCCAAGTGATCCTTGCTGGACAGTCTAATTCACCCCTCCACTTT
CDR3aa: CASSQVILAGQSNSPLHF

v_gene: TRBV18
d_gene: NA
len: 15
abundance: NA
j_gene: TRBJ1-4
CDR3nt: TGTGCCAGCTCACTATCGGGGTCAACTAATGAAAAACTGTTTTTT
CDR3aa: CASSLSGSTNEKLFF

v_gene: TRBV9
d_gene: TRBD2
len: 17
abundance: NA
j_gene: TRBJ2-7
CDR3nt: TGTGCCAGCAGCGTAGGGGCATCTAGCGGCCCCGTGGGAGAGCAGTACTTC
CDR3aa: CASSVGASSGPVGEQYF

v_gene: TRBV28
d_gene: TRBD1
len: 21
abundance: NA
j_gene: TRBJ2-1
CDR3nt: TGTGCCAGCAGCCCAAGGCCGGGACAGGGACCAAAATCGAGCTCCTACAATGAGCAGTTCTTC
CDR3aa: CASSPRPGQGPKSSSYNEQFF

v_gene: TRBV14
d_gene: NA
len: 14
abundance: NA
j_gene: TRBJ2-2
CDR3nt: TGTGCCAGCAGCACCTACCTGAACACCGGGGAGCTGTTTTTT
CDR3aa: CASSTYLNTGELFF

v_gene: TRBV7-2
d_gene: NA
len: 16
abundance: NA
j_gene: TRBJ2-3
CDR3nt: TGTGCCAGCAGCTTAGGGGTGGGAGAGGGCACAGATACGCAGTATTTT
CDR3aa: CASSLGVGEGTDTQYF

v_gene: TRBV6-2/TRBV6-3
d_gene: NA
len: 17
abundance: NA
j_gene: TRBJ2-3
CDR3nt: TGTGCCAGCAGTTACGGCCTCGAGGGCTATAGCACAGATACGCAGTATTTT
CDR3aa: CASSYGLEGYSTDTQYF

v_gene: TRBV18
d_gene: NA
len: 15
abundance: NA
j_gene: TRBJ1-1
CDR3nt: TGTGCCAGCTCACCGTGGACCGGGGGAGCGTCTGAAGCTTTCTTT
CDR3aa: CASSPWTGGASEAFF

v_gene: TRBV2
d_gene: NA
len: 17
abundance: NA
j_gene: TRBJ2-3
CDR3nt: TGTGCCAGCAGTGCCATTCTCCGGACAGTCAGCACAGATACGCAGTATTTT
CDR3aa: CASSAILRTVSTDTQYF

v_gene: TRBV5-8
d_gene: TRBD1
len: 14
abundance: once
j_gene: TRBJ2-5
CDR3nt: TGTGCCAGCAGCCCGGGGACAGGGGTTGGGACCCAGTACTTC
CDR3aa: CASSPGTGVGTQYF

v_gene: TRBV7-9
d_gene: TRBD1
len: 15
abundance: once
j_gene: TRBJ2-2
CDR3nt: TGTGCCAGCAGACCCTTCAGGGGGACGAGCGGGGAGCTGTTTTTT
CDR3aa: CASRPFRGTSGELFF